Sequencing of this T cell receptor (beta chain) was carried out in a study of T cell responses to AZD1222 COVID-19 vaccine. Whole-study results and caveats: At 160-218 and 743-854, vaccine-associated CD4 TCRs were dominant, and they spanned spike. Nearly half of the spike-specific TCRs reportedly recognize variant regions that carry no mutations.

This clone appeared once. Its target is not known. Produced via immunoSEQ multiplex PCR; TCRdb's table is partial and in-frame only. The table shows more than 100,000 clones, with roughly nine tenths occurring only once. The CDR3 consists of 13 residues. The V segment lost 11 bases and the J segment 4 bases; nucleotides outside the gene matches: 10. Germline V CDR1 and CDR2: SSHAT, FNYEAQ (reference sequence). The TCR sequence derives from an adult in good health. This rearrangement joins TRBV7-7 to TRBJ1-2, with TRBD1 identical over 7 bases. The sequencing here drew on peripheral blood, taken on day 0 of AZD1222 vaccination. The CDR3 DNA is TGTGCCGTAAACAGGGGATACGGCTATGGCTACACCTTC. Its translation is CAVNRGYGYGYTF.